These T cell receptor beta chains were read from a single sample in a study of CD8+ T cells in alopecia areata. Profiling relied on immunoSEQ multiplex PCR, and the TCRdb table lists in-frame clones only, not all of them. The sample has about 270,000 clones, 60% seen once. The material was CD4+ T cells sorted from blood, obtained between weeks 51 and 52, from a patient treated with tofacitinib. These receptors were collected from a human donor with alopecia areata. The CDR3 runs from the conserved cysteine through the conserved F or W. Each record gives: D gene, clone size, V gene, J gene, CDR3 protein, CDR3 DNA. D genes are given only for firm matches. Size is omitted from some rows. Given values are once, few, many or a class for expanded clones.

d_call: TRBD1; clone_size: NA; v_call: TRBV20-1; j_call: TRBJ2-5; cdr3_aa: CSLYRGETQYF; cdr3_nt: TGCAGTTTATACAGGGGAGAGACCCAGTACTTC
d_call: NA; clone_size: NA; v_call: TRBV29-1; j_call: TRBJ1-1; cdr3_aa: CSGKQGVTEAFF; cdr3_nt: TGCAGCGGAAAACAGGGTGTCACTGAAGCTTTCTTT
d_call: NA; clone_size: NA; v_call: TRBV5-1; j_call: TRBJ2-5; cdr3_aa: CASSLAPGRKTQYF; cdr3_nt: TGCGCCAGCAGCTTGGCACCAGGGAGAAAGACCCAGTACTTC
d_call: NA; clone_size: NA; v_call: TRBV29-1; j_call: TRBJ2-3; cdr3_aa: CSAERATDTQYF; cdr3_nt: TGCAGCGCGGAGCGGGCCACAGATACGCAGTATTTT
d_call: TRBD1; clone_size: NA; v_call: TRBV2; j_call: TRBJ2-5; cdr3_aa: CASSDRTGVTPQYF; cdr3_nt: TGTGCCAGCAGTGACCGGACAGGGGTAACGCCCCAGTACTTC
d_call: TRBD2; clone_size: NA; v_call: TRBV29-1; j_call: TRBJ2-3; cdr3_aa: CSVHGTSVDTQYF; cdr3_nt: TGCAGCGTTCACGGGACTAGCGTGGATACGCAGTATTTT
d_call: NA; clone_size: NA; v_call: TRBV29-1; j_call: TRBJ1-5; cdr3_aa: CSVADSGVQPQHF; cdr3_nt: TGCAGCGTTGCGGACAGTGGGGTGCAGCCCCAGCATTTT
d_call: NA; clone_size: NA; v_call: TRBV6-5; j_call: TRBJ1-4; cdr3_aa: CASRPTNEKLFF; cdr3_nt: TGTGCCAGCAGACCAACTAATGAAAAACTGTTTTTT
d_call: NA; clone_size: NA; v_call: TRBV30; j_call: TRBJ1-2; cdr3_aa: CAWSTKRGDYGYTF; cdr3_nt: TGTGCCTGGAGTACGAAGCGAGGGGACTATGGCTACACCTTC
d_call: NA; clone_size: once; v_call: TRBV25-1; j_call: TRBJ1-3; cdr3_aa: CASSSTPGNTIYF; cdr3_nt: TGTGCCAGCAGTTCGACCCCGGGAAACACCATATATTTT
d_call: NA; clone_size: NA; v_call: TRBV5-1; j_call: TRBJ1-2; cdr3_aa: CASSTDPGPYGYTF; cdr3_nt: TGCGCCAGCAGCACTGACCCAGGCCCCTATGGCTACACCTTC
d_call: NA; clone_size: NA; v_call: TRBV2; j_call: TRBJ1-2; cdr3_aa: CASHRGNYGYTF; cdr3_nt: TGTGCCAGCCACCGGGGAAACTATGGCTACACCTTC
d_call: NA; clone_size: NA; v_call: TRBV19; j_call: TRBJ2-6; cdr3_aa: CASSIGSGANVLTF; cdr3_nt: TGTGCCAGTAGTATAGGCTCTGGGGCCAACGTCCTGACTTTC
d_call: NA; clone_size: NA; v_call: TRBV9; j_call: TRBJ2-1; cdr3_aa: CASSVAGLAIYNEQFF; cdr3_nt: TGTGCCAGCAGCGTAGCAGGGCTAGCGATTTACAATGAGCAGTTCTTC
d_call: NA; clone_size: NA; v_call: TRBV2; j_call: TRBJ2-5; cdr3_aa: CASSYRVEETQYF; cdr3_nt: TGTGCCAGCAGTTACAGGGTTGAAGAGACCCAGTACTTC
d_call: TRBD1; clone_size: NA; v_call: TRBV4-1; j_call: TRBJ2-7; cdr3_aa: CASSQAGTGGQQYF; cdr3_nt: TGCGCCAGCAGCCAGGCCGGGACAGGGGGACAGCAGTACTTC
d_call: NA; clone_size: NA; v_call: TRBV6-5; j_call: TRBJ2-2; cdr3_aa: CASSYSRGELFF; cdr3_nt: TGTGCCAGCAGTTACTCGCGCGGGGAGCTGTTTTTT
d_call: NA; clone_size: NA; v_call: TRBV30; j_call: TRBJ1-1; cdr3_aa: CAWSVREVGMNTEAFF; cdr3_nt: TGTGCCTGGAGTGTACGGGAGGTGGGGATGAACACTGAAGCTTTCTTT
d_call: TRBD1; clone_size: NA; v_call: TRBV5-1; j_call: TRBJ1-1; cdr3_aa: CASSLQGDTEAFF; cdr3_nt: TGCGCCAGCAGCCTACAGGGGGACACTGAAGCTTTCTTT
d_call: NA; clone_size: NA; v_call: TRBV19; j_call: TRBJ2-7; cdr3_aa: CASSIRDALEQYF; cdr3_nt: TGTGCCAGTAGTATTCGGGATGCCCTAGAGCAGTACTTC
d_call: NA; clone_size: NA; v_call: TRBV5-1; j_call: TRBJ1-6; cdr3_aa: CASSSTGANSPLHF; cdr3_nt: TGCGCCAGCAGCTCGACAGGAGCAAATTCACCCCTCCACTTT
d_call: NA; clone_size: NA; v_call: TRBV29-1; j_call: TRBJ2-1; cdr3_aa: CSVIFGAYNEQFF; cdr3_nt: TGCAGCGTTATTTTTGGGGCCTACAATGAGCAGTTCTTC
d_call: NA; clone_size: NA; v_call: TRBV27; j_call: TRBJ1-2; cdr3_aa: CASSQWGDTGYTF; cdr3_nt: TGTGCCAGCAGCCAATGGGGCGACACTGGCTACACCTTC
d_call: NA; clone_size: NA; v_call: TRBV18; j_call: TRBJ2-7; cdr3_aa: CASSQGAHPYEQYF; cdr3_nt: TGTGCCAGCTCACAAGGGGCGCATCCCTACGAGCAGTACTTC
d_call: NA; clone_size: once; v_call: TRBV19; j_call: TRBJ2-2; cdr3_aa: CASSILQGGLMDTGELFF; cdr3_nt: TGTGCCAGTAGTATTTTGCAGGGGGGCCTTATGGACACCGGGGAGCTGTTTTTT
d_call: TRBD2; clone_size: NA; v_call: TRBV30; j_call: TRBJ2-5; cdr3_aa: CAWSLTSGVTETQYF; cdr3_nt: TGTGCCTGGAGTCTCACTAGCGGGGTTACAGAGACCCAGTACTTC
d_call: NA; clone_size: NA; v_call: TRBV5-4; j_call: TRBJ2-1; cdr3_aa: CASSLARGEQFF; cdr3_nt: TGTGCCAGCAGCTTGGCCCGCGGGGAGCAGTTCTTC
d_call: NA; clone_size: NA; v_call: TRBV29-1; j_call: TRBJ1-2; cdr3_aa: CSVLGSYGYTF; cdr3_nt: TGCAGCGTTCTGGGGAGCTATGGCTACACCTTC
d_call: NA; clone_size: NA; v_call: TRBV29-1; j_call: TRBJ2-7; cdr3_aa: CSVEESGRSSYEQYF; cdr3_nt: TGCAGCGTTGAAGAGTCGGGACGGAGCTCCTACGAGCAGTACTTC
d_call: TRBD1; clone_size: NA; v_call: TRBV29-1; j_call: TRBJ1-2; cdr3_aa: CSVESDRVYGYTF; cdr3_nt: TGCAGCGTTGAGTCGGACAGGGTCTATGGCTACACCTTC
d_call: NA; clone_size: NA; v_call: TRBV29-1; j_call: TRBJ2-2; cdr3_aa: CSVEALGGRSGELFF; cdr3_nt: TGCAGCGTTGAAGCCCTCGGGGGGCGATCCGGGGAGCTGTTTTTT
d_call: TRBD2; clone_size: NA; v_call: TRBV9; j_call: TRBJ2-5; cdr3_aa: CASSVAASGGQETQYF; cdr3_nt: TGTGCCAGCAGCGTAGCGGCTAGCGGGGGCCAAGAGACCCAGTACTTC
d_call: TRBD2; clone_size: few; v_call: TRBV4-2; j_call: TRBJ2-7; cdr3_aa: CASSQGLAVVYYEQYF; cdr3_nt: TGTGCCAGCAGCCAGGGACTAGCGGTAGTATACTACGAGCAGTACTTC
d_call: TRBD2; clone_size: NA; v_call: TRBV5-1; j_call: TRBJ2-3; cdr3_aa: CASSSGLAGRTDTQYF; cdr3_nt: TGCGCCAGCAGCTCGGGACTAGCGGGGCGCACAGATACGCAGTATTTT
d_call: TRBD2; clone_size: NA; v_call: TRBV9; j_call: TRBJ2-3; cdr3_aa: CASSVRPSGGLSTDTQYF; cdr3_nt: TGTGCCAGCAGCGTAAGGCCTAGCGGGGGGCTTAGCACAGATACGCAGTATTTT
d_call: NA; clone_size: NA; v_call: TRBV6-1; j_call: TRBJ2-7; cdr3_aa: CASSDTILRTPNSYEQYF; cdr3_nt: TGTGCCAGCAGTGATACTATACTCCGGACACCAAACTCCTACGAGCAGTACTTC
d_call: TRBD1; clone_size: NA; v_call: TRBV7-2; j_call: TRBJ2-7; cdr3_aa: CASSSTGGNYEQYF; cdr3_nt: TGTGCCAGCAGCTCGACAGGGGGCAACTACGAGCAGTACTTC
d_call: TRBD1; clone_size: NA; v_call: TRBV10-3; j_call: TRBJ1-2; cdr3_aa: CAIRATGDNGYTF; cdr3_nt: TGTGCCATCCGAGCGACAGGGGATAACGGCTACACCTTC
d_call: NA; clone_size: NA; v_call: TRBV2; j_call: TRBJ1-1; cdr3_aa: CASSLGQNTEAFF; cdr3_nt: TGTGCCAGCAGCCTCGGACAGAACACTGAAGCTTTCTTT
d_call: NA; clone_size: few; v_call: TRBV7-9; j_call: TRBJ1-2; cdr3_aa: CASSLGQAVDGGYTF; cdr3_nt: TGTGCCAGCAGCTTAGGCCAAGCGGTTGACGGTGGCTACACCTTC
d_call: NA; clone_size: NA; v_call: TRBV30; j_call: TRBJ2-7; cdr3_aa: CAWDRQGLYEQYF; cdr3_nt: TGTGCCTGGGACAGACAGGGACTCTACGAGCAGTACTTC